The 8 T cell receptor beta chains reported below all come from one sample, sequenced in a study of cytomegalovirus exposure and HLA in healthy donors (dated by TCRdb to the late 2010s). Library construction relied on the immunoSEQ multiplex PCR assay. For the multiplex PCR, a mixture combining 60 forward primers for TCR Vbeta segments and 13 reverse primers for TCR Jbeta segments was used. The clones in this table, taken by TCRdb from immuneACCESS, are in-frame only. Not every clone is retained; where verified, under half of the shortfall comes from an unresolved V gene, and the cause of the rest is unknown. For this sample there are about 160,000 clones; just over 75% appear just once. Less than 2% of the sample is held by the ten biggest clonotypes. Material: PBMCs. These receptors were collected from a man aged 35-49 years in good health and CMV-seronegative.

V usage is TRBV7-3 and J usage is TRBJ2-2; D is undetermined. Germline V gene sequence: CDR1 SGHTA, CDR2 FQGTGA. This CDR3 is 12 amino acids long. Trimming removed 2 bases at V and 6 bases at J, with 4 bases between. The CDR3 sequence: CASSLAAGELFF. CDR3 bases: TGTGCCAGCAGCTTAGCGGCCGGGGAGCTGTTTTTT. Combining the CDR3 with reference TRBV7-3 and TRBJ2-2 gives the whole variable domain GAGVSQTPSNKVTEKGKYVELRCDPISGHTALYWYRQSLGQGPEFLIYFQGTGAADDSGLPNDRFFAVRPEGSVSTLKIQRTERGDSAVYLCASSLAAGELFFGEGSRLTVL.

The chain couples TRBV7-5 to TRBJ1-1. TRBV7-5 corresponds to a pseudogene. The CDR3 is 13 amino acids. The CDR3 DNA follows: TGTGCCAGCAGCTTTGCGGGGAACACTGAAGCTTTCTTT. The encoded protein is CASSFAGNTEAFF.

The chain has TRBV19 and TRBJ1-6; 10 bases line up with TRBD1. Germline V gene sequence: CDR1 LNHDA, CDR2 SQIVND (reference sequence). Unmatched junction bases numbered 9, after V lost 5 bases and J lost 5 bases. This CDR3 region has 17 residues. This CDR3 reads CASSFLRTGGDNSPLHF. CDR3 bases: TGTGCCAGTAGTTTCCTACGGACAGGGGGTGATAATTCACCCCTCCACTTT. The full variable domain, in which reference TRBV19 and TRBJ1-6 provide the parts outside the CDR3, is DGGITQSPKYLFRKEGQNVTLSCEQNLNHDAMYWYRQDPGQGLRLIYYSQIVNDFQKGDIAEGYSVSREKKESFPLTVTSAQKNPTAFYLCASSFLRTGGDNSPLHFGNGTRLTVT.

The chain recombines TRBV6-1 with TRBJ2-3; 7 nucleotides line up with TRBD1. Germline V lookup: CDR1 MNHNS, CDR2 SASEGT. Trimming cost V 2 bases and J 4 bases; bases outside gene matches: 9. CDR3 size: 16 residues. The CDR3 here is CASSEPQGTQADTQYF. CDR3 nucleotide sequence: TGTGCCAGCAGTGAACCACAGGGGACACAGGCAGATACGCAGTATTTT.

The genes are TRBV6-1 and TRBJ2-7; the D is unclear. This CDR3 is built from 16 residues. Germline values: CDR1 MNHNS, CDR2 SASEGT. V gave up 0 bases and J gave up 2 bases, with 14 bases separating them. The CDR3 region is CASSEAGYLRTYEQYV. CDR3 bases: TGTGCCAGCAGTGAAGCGGGCTACCTCCGAACCTACGAGCAGTACGTC.

This chain joins TRBV19 and TRBJ1-5; 8 positions agree with TRBD1. J lost 6 bases, V lost 11 bases, and 21 bases had no gene match. The CDR3 contains 17 residues. Germline CDR1 and CDR2: LNHDA and SQIVND (reference sequence). This CDR3 reads CACHRGNQGAFSQPQHF. CDR3 sequence (DNA): TGTGCCTGCCACCGGGGGAATCAGGGGGCGTTCAGTCAGCCCCAGCATTTT.

The chain is built from TRBV11-2 and TRBJ2-2; 10 nucleotides agree with TRBD2. CDR3 length: 15 amino acids. Germline V lookup: CDR1 SGHAT, CDR2 FQNNGV. J gave up 3 bases and V 4 bases, and 2 bases lay outside the gene matches. This CDR3 is CASSSGLADTGELFF. CDR3 sequence (DNA): TGTGCCAGCAGCTCTGGACTAGCGGACACCGGGGAGCTGTTTTTT.

This chain connects TRBV28 to TRBJ2-6; 7 nucleotides match TRBD1. This CDR3 region has 16 residues. The V gene end was trimmed by 10 bases and the J gene end by 1 base; junction bases not matched to a gene: 10. Germline V gene data show CDR1 as MDHEN and CDR2 as SYDVKM. CDR3 protein: CAITRGLGSGANVLTF. CDR3 bases: TGTGCCATTACAAGGGGGCTAGGGTCTGGGGCCAACGTCCTGACTTTC.